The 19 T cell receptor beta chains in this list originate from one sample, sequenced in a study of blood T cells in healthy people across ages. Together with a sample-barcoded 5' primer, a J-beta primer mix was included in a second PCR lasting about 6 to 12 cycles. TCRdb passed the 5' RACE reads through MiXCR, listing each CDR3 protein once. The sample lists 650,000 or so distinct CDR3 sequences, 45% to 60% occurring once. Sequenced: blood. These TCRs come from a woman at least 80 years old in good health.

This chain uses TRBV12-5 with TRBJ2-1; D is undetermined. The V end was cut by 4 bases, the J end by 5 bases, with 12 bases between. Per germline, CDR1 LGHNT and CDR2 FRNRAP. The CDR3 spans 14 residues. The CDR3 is CASGSRLTNNEQFF. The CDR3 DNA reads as TGTGCTAGTGGTTCGAGACTTACAAACAATGAGCAGTTCTTC.

The CDR3: CASSQGYRAGGPNEQYF. Written as DNA, the CDR3 is TGTGCCAGCAGCCAAGGATATCGGGCGGGAGGGCCGAACGAGCAGTACTTC. The chain uses TRBV3-1 and TRBJ2-7; 9 bases are shared with TRBD2. Germline CDR1 reads LGHDT; CDR2 reads YNNKEL (reference sequence). CDR3 length equals 17 residues. J was trimmed by 5 bases and V by 1 base; bases with no gene match: 12.

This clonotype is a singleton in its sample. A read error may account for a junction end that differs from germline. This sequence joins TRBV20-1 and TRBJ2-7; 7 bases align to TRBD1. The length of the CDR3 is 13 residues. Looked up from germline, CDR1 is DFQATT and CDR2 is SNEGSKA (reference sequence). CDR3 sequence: CGATRQGGYEQYF. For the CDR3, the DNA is TGCGGTGCTACTAGACAGGGCGGATACGAGCAGTACTTC.

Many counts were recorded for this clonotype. CDR3 region: CASSYIGGGQETQYF. CDR3 coding DNA: TGTGCCAGCAGTTACATCGGAGGGGGCCAAGAGACCCAGTACTTC. J is TRBJ2-5 and V is TRBV6-5; D might be TRBD1 or TRBD2, each matching 6 bases. The CDR3 is 15 residues long. The V and J ends lost 2 bases and 1 base respectively, with 11 bases between them. Per the germline V gene, CDR1 is MNHEY and CDR2 is SVGAGI.

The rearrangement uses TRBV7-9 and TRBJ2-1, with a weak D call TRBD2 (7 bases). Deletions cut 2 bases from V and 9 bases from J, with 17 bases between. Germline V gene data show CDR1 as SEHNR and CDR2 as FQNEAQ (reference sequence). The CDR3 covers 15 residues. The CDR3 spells CASSLSAGRGREQFF. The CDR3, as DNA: TGTGCCAGCAGCTTATCGGCAGGGCGGGGGCGTGAGCAGTTCTTC. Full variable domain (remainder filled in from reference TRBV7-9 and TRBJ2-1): DTGVSQNPRHKITKRGQNVTFRCDPISEHNRLYWYRQTLGQGPEFLTYFQNEAQLEKSRLLSDRFSAERPKGSFSTLEIQRTEQGDSAMYLCASSLSAGRGREQFFGPGTRLTVL.

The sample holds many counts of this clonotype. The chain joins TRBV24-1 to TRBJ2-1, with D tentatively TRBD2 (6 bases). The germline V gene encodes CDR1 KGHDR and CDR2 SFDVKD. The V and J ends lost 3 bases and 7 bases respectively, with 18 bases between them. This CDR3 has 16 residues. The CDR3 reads CATSDRRTPRGNEQFF. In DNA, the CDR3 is TGTGCCACCAGTGATAGGAGGACACCTCGGGGGAATGAGCAGTTCTTC.

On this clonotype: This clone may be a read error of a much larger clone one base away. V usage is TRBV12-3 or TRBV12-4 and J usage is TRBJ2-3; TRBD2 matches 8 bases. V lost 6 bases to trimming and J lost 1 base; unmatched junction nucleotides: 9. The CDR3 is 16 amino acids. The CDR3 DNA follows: TGTGCCAGCAGGGAAACGACTAGCGTACGCACAGATACGCAGTATTTT. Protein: CASRETTSVRTDTQYF.

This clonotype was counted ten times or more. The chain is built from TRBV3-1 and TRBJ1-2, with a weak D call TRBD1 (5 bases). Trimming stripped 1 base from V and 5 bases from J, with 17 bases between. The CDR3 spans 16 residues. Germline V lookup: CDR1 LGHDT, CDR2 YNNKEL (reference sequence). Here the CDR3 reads CASSQALGRGEYGYTF. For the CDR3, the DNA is TGTGCCAGCAGCCAAGCCCTCGGGAGGGGAGAGTATGGCTACACCTTC.

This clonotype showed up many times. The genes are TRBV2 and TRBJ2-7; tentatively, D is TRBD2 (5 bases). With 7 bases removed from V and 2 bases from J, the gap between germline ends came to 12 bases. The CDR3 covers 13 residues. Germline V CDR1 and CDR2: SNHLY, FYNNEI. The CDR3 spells CASTGDGTYEQYF. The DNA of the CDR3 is TGTGCCAGCACAGGAGACGGGACCTACGAGCAGTACTTC.

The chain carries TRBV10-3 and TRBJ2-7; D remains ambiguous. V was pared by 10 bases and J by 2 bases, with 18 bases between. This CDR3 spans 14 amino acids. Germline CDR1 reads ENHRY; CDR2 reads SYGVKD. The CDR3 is CATKAPEAAYEQYF. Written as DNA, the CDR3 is TGTGCCACCAAGGCCCCAGAGGCAGCCTACGAGCAGTACTTC.

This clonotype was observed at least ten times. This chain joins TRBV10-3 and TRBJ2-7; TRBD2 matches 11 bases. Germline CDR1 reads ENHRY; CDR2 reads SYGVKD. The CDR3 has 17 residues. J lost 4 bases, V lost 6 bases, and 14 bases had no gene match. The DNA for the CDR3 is TGTGCCATCAGCGGCGGAGGGCTAGCGGGAGGATTGTACGAGCAGTACTTC. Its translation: CAISGGGLAGGLYEQYF.

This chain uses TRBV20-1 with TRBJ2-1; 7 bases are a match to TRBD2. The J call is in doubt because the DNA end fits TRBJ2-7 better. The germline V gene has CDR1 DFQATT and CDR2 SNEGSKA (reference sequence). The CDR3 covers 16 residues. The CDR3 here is CSARMGRAASYNEQYF. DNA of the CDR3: TGCAGTGCTAGAATGGGGAGGGCCGCGTCCTACAATGAGCAGTACTTC.

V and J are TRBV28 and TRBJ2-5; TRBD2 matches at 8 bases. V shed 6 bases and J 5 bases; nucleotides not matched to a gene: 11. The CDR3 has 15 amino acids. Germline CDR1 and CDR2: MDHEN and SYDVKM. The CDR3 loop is CASRQGRAGVETQYF. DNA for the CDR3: TGTGCCAGCAGGCAGGGACGAGCGGGAGTCGAGACCCAGTACTTC.

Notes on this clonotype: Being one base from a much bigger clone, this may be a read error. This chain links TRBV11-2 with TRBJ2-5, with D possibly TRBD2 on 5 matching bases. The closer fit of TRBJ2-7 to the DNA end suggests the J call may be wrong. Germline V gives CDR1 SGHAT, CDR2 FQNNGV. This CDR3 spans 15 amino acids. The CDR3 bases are TGTGCCAGCAGCACGGACTTGCTCCGAGCCAACGAGCAGTACTTC. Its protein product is CASSTDLLRANEQYF.

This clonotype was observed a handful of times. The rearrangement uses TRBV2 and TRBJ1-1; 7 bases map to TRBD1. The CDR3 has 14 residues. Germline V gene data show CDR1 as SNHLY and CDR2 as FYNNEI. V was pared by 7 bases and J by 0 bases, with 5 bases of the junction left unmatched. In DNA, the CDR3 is TGTGCCAGCATGGACAGGCGGGTGAACACTGAAGCTTTCTTT. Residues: CASMDRRVNTEAFF.

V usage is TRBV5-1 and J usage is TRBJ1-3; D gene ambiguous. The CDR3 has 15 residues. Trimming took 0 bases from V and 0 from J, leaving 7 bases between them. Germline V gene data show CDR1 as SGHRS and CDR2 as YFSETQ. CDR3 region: CASSLVDDSGNTIYF. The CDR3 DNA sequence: TGCGCCAGCAGCTTGGTGGACGACTCTGGAAACACCATATATTTT.

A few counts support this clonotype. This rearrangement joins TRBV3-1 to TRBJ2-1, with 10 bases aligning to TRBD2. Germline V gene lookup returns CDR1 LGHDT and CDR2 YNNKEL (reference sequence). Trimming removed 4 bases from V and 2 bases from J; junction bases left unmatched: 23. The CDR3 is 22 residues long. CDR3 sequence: CASSRFQGLITTGLAAYNEQFF. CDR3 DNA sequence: TGTGCCAGCAGCCGATTCCAAGGGCTGATAACGACCGGACTAGCGGCCTACAATGAGCAGTTCTTC.

CDR3 bases: TGCAGCGTTGCCCGGACTAGCGGGAGGGCAGATACGCAGTATTTT. Residues: CSVARTSGRADTQYF. The rearrangement links TRBV29-1 to TRBJ2-3; TRBD2 matches at 15 bases. The CDR3 consists of 15 residues. V was clipped by 4 bases and J by 4 bases; unmatched bases: 3. Germline values: CDR1 SQVTM, CDR2 ANQGSEA.

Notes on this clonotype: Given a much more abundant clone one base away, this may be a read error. For the CDR3, the DNA is TGTGCCAGCAAAGGACAGACCGGCTACGAGCAGTTCTTC. It translates to CASKGQTGYEQFF. V is TRBV28 and J is TRBJ2-1; TRBD1 might be the D (6 bases). The CDR3 loop spans 13 amino acids. CDR1 is MDHEN, CDR2 SYDVKM, per germline. The V gene lost 7 bases and the J gene lost 10 bases, with 17 bases spanning the gap.